Reported below is one T cell receptor (beta chain). Its matching antigen is unknown. From germline, CDR1 is SGHRS and CDR2 YFSETQ. This CDR3 is 12 amino acids long. The sample belongs to a study of graft-versus-host responses after intestinal transplantation. Study overall: Multivisceral, liver-intestinal, or isolated intestinal grafts went to recipients.

Method: immunoSEQ multiplex PCR; TCRdb's copy keeps in-frame clones and lacks some. Of roughly 73,000 clones in the sample, roughly 84% are singletons; the top ten hold around 8%. This chain joins TRBV5-1 and TRBJ1-1; D is ambiguous. The clonotype comes from a human donor who was the organ donor for an intestinal transplant. Sequenced material: unstimulated CD8+ T cells sorted from spleen or lymph node cells, taken before transplant. CDR3 DNA sequence: TGCGCTTCCAGGTTCGGGAACACTGAAGCTTTCTTT. This gives the protein CASRFGNTEAFF.